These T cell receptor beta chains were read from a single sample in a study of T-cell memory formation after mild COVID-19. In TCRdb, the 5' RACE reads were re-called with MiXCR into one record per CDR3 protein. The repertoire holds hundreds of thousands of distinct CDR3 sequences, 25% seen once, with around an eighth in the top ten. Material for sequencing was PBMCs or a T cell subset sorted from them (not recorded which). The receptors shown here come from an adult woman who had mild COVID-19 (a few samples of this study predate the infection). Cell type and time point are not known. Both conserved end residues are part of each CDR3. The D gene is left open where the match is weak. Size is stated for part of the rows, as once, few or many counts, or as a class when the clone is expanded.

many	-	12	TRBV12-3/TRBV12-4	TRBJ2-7	TGTGCCAGCAGTTTCCGAGACTACGAGCAGTACTTC	CASSFRDYEQYF
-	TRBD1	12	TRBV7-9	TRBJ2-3	TGTGCCAGCGCCCTCGCAGGGGGCACGCAGTATTTT	CASALAGGTQYF
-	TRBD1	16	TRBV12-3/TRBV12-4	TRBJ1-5	TGTGCCAGCAGTTTTGGACAGGGAGGAAGCAATCAGCCCCAGCATTTT	CASSFGQGGSNQPQHF
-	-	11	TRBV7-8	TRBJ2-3	TGTGCTAGGACGGCAGGAGATACGCAGTATTTT	CARTAGDTQYF
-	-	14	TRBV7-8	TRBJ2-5	TGTGCCAGCAGCTTAGGGCTCCCTCTCGAGACCCAGTACTTC	CASSLGLPLETQYF
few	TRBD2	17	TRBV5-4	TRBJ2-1	TGTGCCAGCAGCTTGGCCGGCGGGAGGGCCTATTACAATGAGCAGTTCTTC	CASSLAGGRAYYNEQFF
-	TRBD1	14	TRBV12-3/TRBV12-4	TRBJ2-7	TGTGCCAGCAGCGATCCGACAGGGGCCTACGAGCAGTACTTC	CASSDPTGAYEQYF
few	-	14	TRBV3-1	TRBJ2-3	TGTGCCAGCAGCCAACGGGTAGGAACAGATACGCAGTATTTT	CASSQRVGTDTQYF
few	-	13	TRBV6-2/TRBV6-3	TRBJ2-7	TGTGCCAGCAGAGCAAGATGGGGGGACGAGCAGTACTTC	CASRARWGDEQYF
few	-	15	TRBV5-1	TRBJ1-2	TGCGCCAGCAGCCACTCCGGGACGGACGGATATGGCTACACCTTC	CASSHSGTDGYGYTF
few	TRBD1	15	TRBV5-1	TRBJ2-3	TGCGCCAGCAGTCCGCTGACAGGGGCCACAGATACGCAGTATTTT	CASSPLTGATDTQYF
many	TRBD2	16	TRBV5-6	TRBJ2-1	TGTGCCAGCAGCTGGGGGACTAGCGGGGGAGAGGGTGAGCAGTTCTTC	CASSWGTSGGEGEQFF
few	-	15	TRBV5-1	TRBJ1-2	TGCGCCAGCAGCTTAATGCAGGGCATGAACTATGGCTACACCTTC	CASSLMQGMNYGYTF
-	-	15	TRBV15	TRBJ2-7	TGTGCCACCAGCAGAGGAGGTATTAGCTCCTACGAGCAGTACTTC	CATSRGGISSYEQYF
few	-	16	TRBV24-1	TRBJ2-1	TGTGCCACCAGTGATAAAGGATCGGTCTCCTACAATGAGCAGTTCTTC	CATSDKGSVSYNEQFF
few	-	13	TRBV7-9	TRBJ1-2	TGTGCCAGCAGCCACTCACCGTCCGATGGCTACACCTTC	CASSHSPSDGYTF
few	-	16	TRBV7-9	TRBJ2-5	TGTGCCAGCAGCTTATTTCTCGGGGACGGCCAAGAGACCCAGTACTTC	CASSLFLGDGQETQYF
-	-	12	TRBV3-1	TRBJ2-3	TGTGCCAGCAGCCAAGAACCGGGGACGCAGTATTTT	CASSQEPGTQYF
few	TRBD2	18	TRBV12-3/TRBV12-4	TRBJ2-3	TGTGCCAGCAGTTCAGGCCTGGGGACTAGCGGAGAAACAGATACGCAGTATTTT	CASSSGLGTSGETDTQYF
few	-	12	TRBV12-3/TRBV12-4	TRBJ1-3	TGTGCCAGTTGGATCTCTGGAAACACCATATATTTT	CASWISGNTIYF
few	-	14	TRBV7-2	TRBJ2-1	TGTGCCAGCGGGGCAGCGCGGTCCTACAATGAGCAGTTCTTC	CASGAARSYNEQFF
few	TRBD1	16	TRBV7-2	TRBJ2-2	TGTGCCAGCAGCTTAGCTGGGACAGGGGTGAACGGGGAGCTGTTTTTT	CASSLAGTGVNGELFF
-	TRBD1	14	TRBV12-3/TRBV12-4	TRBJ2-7	TGTGCCATTCGAACAGGGGAGTTGGGCTACGAGCAGTACTTC	CAIRTGELGYEQYF
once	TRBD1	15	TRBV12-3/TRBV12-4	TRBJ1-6	TGTGCCAGCAGCCCTACAGGGGGCGAGGGGTCACCCCTCCACTTT	CASSPTGGEGSPLHF
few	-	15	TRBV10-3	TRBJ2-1	TGTGCCATCAGTGAGGAGCCGTCTGGAGGCAATGAGCAGTTCTTC	CAISEEPSGGNEQFF
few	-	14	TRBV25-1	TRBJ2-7	TGTGCCAGCACTCCGCGCAGCGACTCCTACGAGCAGTACTTC	CASTPRSDSYEQYF
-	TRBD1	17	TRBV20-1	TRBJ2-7	TGCAGTGCTAGAGGCTTCGACAGGACAGGTCTCCGCTACGAGCAGTACTTC	CSARGFDRTGLRYEQYF
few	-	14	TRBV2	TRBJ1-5	TGTGCCAGCAGTGAAGATCTGGTCAATCAGCCCCAGCATTTT	CASSEDLVNQPQHF
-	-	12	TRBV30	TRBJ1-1	TGTGCCTGGAGAGGAGGGGGCACTGAAGCTTTCTTT	CAWRGGGTEAFF
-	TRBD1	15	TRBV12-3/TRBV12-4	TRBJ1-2	TGTGCCAGCAGCTCCTCGGACAGGGAGTTCGGTGGCTACACCTTC	CASSSSDREFGGYTF
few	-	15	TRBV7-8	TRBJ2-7	TGTGCCAGCAGCCCCCGCCAGACAGCGCCCTACGAGCAGTACTTC	CASSPRQTAPYEQYF
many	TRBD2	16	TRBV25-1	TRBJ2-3	TGTGCCAGCAGCCCGACTAGCCTAGGGGGCACAGATACGCAGTATTTT	CASSPTSLGGTDTQYF
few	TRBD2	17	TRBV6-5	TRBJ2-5	TGTGCCAGCAGCCGGACTAGCGGGGGGGGGGTCCAAGAGACCCAGTACTTC	CASSRTSGGGVQETQYF
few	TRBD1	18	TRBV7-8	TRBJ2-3	TGTGCCAGCAGCCCCGCGTGGGTGACAGGGGGAATCGCAGATACGCAGTATTTT	CASSPAWVTGGIADTQYF
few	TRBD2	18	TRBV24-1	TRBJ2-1	TGTGCCACCAGTGGAATAGCGGGAGGGCGTAGCTCCTACAATGAGCAGTTCTTC	CATSGIAGGRSSYNEQFF
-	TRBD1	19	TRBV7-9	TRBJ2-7	TGTGCCAGCACCGCGAACCCGGGACAGGGGGCCCAGTTCCCCTACGAGCAGTACTTC	CASTANPGQGAQFPYEQYF
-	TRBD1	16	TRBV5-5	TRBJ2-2	TGTGCCAGCAGCGAGCGAGGGACAGGGGTCACCGGGGAGCTGTTTTTT	CASSERGTGVTGELFF
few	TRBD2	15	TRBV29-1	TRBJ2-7	TGCAGCGTTCTAGGACTAGCGGGACTAAACTACGAGCAGTACTTC	CSVLGLAGLNYEQYF
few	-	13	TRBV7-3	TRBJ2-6	TGTGCCAGCGGCAACTCTGGGGCCAACGTCCTGACTTTC	CASGNSGANVLTF
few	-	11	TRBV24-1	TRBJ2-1	TGTGCCACCAGTGATTTATATGAGCAGTTCTTC	CATSDLYEQFF
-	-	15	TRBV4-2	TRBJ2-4	TGTGCCAGCAGCCAAGCTGGAACAGCCAAAAACATTCAGTACTTC	CASSQAGTAKNIQYF
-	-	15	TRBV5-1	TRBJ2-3	TGCGCCAGCAGCGCAGGGACTTCTAGCACAGATGCGCAGTATTTT	CASSAGTSSTDAQYF
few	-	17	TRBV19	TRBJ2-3	TGTGCCAGTAGTGCAGGAGGGGGTGGACTCCGCACAGATACGCAGTATTTT	CASSAGGGGLRTDTQYF
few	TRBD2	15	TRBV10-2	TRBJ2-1	TGCGCCAGCAGTGTGGTGCGGGGGGGTTACAATGAGCAGTTCTTC	CASSVVRGGYNEQFF
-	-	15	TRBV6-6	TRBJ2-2	TGTGCCAGCAGTTACGGAGGGGGACACACCGGGGAGCTGTTTTTT	CASSYGGGHTGELFF
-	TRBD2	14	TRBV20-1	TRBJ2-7	TGCAGTGCTGTTACCGGGACTAACTCCTACGAGCAGTACTTC	CSAVTGTNSYEQYF
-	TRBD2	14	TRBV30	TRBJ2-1	TGTGCCTTCTCTAGCGGGAGGGAGGACAATGAGCAGTTCTTC	CAFSSGREDNEQFF
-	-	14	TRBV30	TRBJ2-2	TGTGCCTGGAGTGTAACAGGGTACACCGGGGAGCTGTTTTTT	CAWSVTGYTGELFF